Below are 25 T cell receptor beta chains sequenced from a single sample in a study of blood T cell repertoires in COVID-19. Some clones are missing from TCRdb's copy, which holds only in-frame ones; the method was immunoSEQ multiplex PCR. The sample holds over 70,000 clones; about 74% are singletons and the top ten take approximately 2.5%. Source material: peripheral blood. Every receptor here comes from a man between 65 and 80 years old with COVID-19, enrolled during active disease.

This clone was detected ten times or more. This chain joins TRBV7-2 and TRBJ1-1, with 7 bases that match TRBD1. This CDR3 contains 14 residues. The germline CDR1 and CDR2 sequences are SGHTA and FQGNSA. Trimming at V came to 5 bases and at J to 1 base, leaving 4 bases not matched to a gene. CDR3 sequence reads: CASSQRTGNTEAFF. CDR3 nucleotide sequence: TGTGCCAGCAGCCAAAGGACAGGGAACACTGAAGCTTTCTTT.

The chain employs TRBV10-1 and TRBJ2-7; 11 bases match TRBD2. V lost 0 bases and J lost 5; bases outside the gene matches: 9. The CDR3 covers 17 residues. Germline CDR1 and CDR2: WNHNN and SYGVQD (reference sequence). The CDR3 spells CASSESRLTSGIDEQYF. The CDR3 nucleotides read TGCGCCAGCAGTGAGTCGCGACTGACTAGCGGGATAGACGAGCAGTACTTC.

Remarks on this clone: The sample holds other DNA sequences that translate to the same CDR3. The J gene is TRBJ1-1, the V gene TRBV5-1, with unresolved D. Trimming pared 0 bases from V and 0 bases from J, leaving 6 bases between. The CDR3 is made up of 14 amino acids. CDR1 and CDR2 from the germline V gene are SGHRS and YFSETQ. CDR3 region: CASSLGQMNTEAFF. The CDR3 region has the DNA TGCGCCAGCAGCTTGGGACAAATGAACACTGAAGCTTTCTTT. The variable domain in full, completed from reference TRBV5-1 and TRBJ1-1, reads KAGVTQTPRYLIKTRGQQVTLSCSPISGHRSVSWYQQTPGQGLQFLFEYFSETQRNKGNFPGRFSGRQFSNSRSEMNVSTLELGDSALYLCASSLGQMNTEAFFGQGTRLTVV.

This chain uses TRBV5-1 with TRBJ2-1; TRBD2 might be the D (5 bases). Trimming removed 3 bases from V and 0 bases from J, with 10 bases in between. The CDR3 covers 15 residues. Germline V gives CDR1 SGHRS, CDR2 YFSETQ. This chain's CDR3 is CASSSEGNSYNEQFF. CDR3 coding DNA: TGCGCCAGCAGCTCCGAGGGTAACTCCTACAATGAGCAGTTCTTC. Full variable domain (outside the CDR3, taken from reference TRBV5-1 and TRBJ2-1): KAGVTQTPRYLIKTRGQQVTLSCSPISGHRSVSWYQQTPGQGLQFLFEYFSETQRNKGNFPGRFSGRQFSNSRSEMNVSTLELGDSALYLCASSSEGNSYNEQFFGPGTRLTVL.

CDR3 sequence reads: CASSHRDRPNQPQHF. In nucleotides, the CDR3 is TGTGCCAGCAGCCACCGGGACAGGCCCAATCAGCCCCAGCATTTT. This rearrangement joins TRBV3-1 (or the pseudogene TRBV3-2) to TRBJ1-5; the match to TRBD1 covers 8 bases. The junction had 4 bases not matched to a gene; V was cut back by 3 bases and J by 3 bases. The V gene's germline CDR1 is LGHDT and CDR2 YNNKEL (reference sequence). The CDR3 extends over 15 amino acids.

The rearrangement uses TRBV27 and TRBJ1-2; TRBD1 might be the D (5 bases). The V gene lost 2 bases and the J gene lost 4 bases, with 11 bases spanning the gap. Germline loops: CDR1 MNHEY, CDR2 SMNVEV (reference sequence). The CDR3 spans 14 residues. The CDR3, as DNA: TGTGCCAGCAGTTTAAAAGGGGTTAGCTATGGCTACACCTTC. Protein sequence: CASSLKGVSYGYTF.

The V and J genes are TRBV29-1 and TRBJ2-1; 9 bases fit TRBD2. CDR1 and CDR2 (germline): SQVTM, ANQGSEA. The CDR3 contains 17 residues. Trimming at V came to 0 bases and at J to 1 base, leaving 7 bases not matched to a gene. The CDR3 coding sequence is TGCAGCGTTGAAGAGTATCCTAGCGGGGCTTCCTACAATGAGCAGTTCTTC. Its translation is CSVEEYPSGASYNEQFF.

V gene TRBV28 combines with J gene TRBJ2-7; perhaps TRBD2 as D (5 bases). Between the trimmed V and J ends, which lost 3 bases and 6 bases, there was a span of 15 bases. The CDR3 loop spans 14 amino acids. CDR1 is MDHEN and CDR2 is SYDVKM in the germline V gene. The CDR3 here is CASSLSRDAGEQYF. In DNA form, the CDR3 reads TGTGCCAGCAGTTTGTCCCGGGATGCGGGCGAGCAGTACTTC.

The V gene is TRBV3-1 (or the pseudogene TRBV3-2), the J gene TRBJ2-7; 13 bases line up with TRBD2. J lost 5 bases, V lost 3 bases, and 7 bases had no gene match. Per germline, CDR1 LGHDT and CDR2 YNNKEL (reference sequence). The CDR3 runs to 16 residues. CDR3 DNA: TGTGCCAGCAGCCACCTAACTAGCGGGAGGGTCAACGAGCAGTACTTC. Its translation: CASSHLTSGRVNEQYF.

CDR3: CASSLTDRGPYEQYF. The CDR3 DNA follows: TGTGCCAGCAGCCTAACTGACAGGGGACCATACGAGCAGTACTTC. The rearrangement joins TRBV7-2 to TRBJ2-7; 8 nucleotides align to TRBD1. The length of the CDR3 is 15 residues. Per the germline V gene, CDR1 is SGHTA and CDR2 is FQGNSA. Losses at the gene ends were 5 bases for V and 4 bases for J; bases not matched to a gene: 10.

The chain carries TRBV6-5 and TRBJ2-2; the D gene is possibly TRBD1 (6 bases). V lost 7 bases, J lost 3 bases, and 15 bases lay in between. Germline loops: CDR1 MNHEY, CDR2 SVGAGI. The length of the CDR3 is 15 residues. CDR3 nucleotides: TGTGCCAGCAAAACAGGGCTCGGGGACACCGGGGAGCTGTTTTTT. Its translation is CASKTGLGDTGELFF.

The chain joins TRBV24-1 to TRBJ2-7; D remains ambiguous. V lost 5 bases to trimming and J lost 8 bases, with 15 bases between them. Germline loops: CDR1 KGHDR, CDR2 SFDVKD. The CDR3 is 13 residues long. CDR3 region: CATSGPQLLKQYF. Here the CDR3 DNA reads TGTGCCACCAGTGGGCCCCAGTTACTAAAGCAGTACTTC.

The V gene is TRBV14, the J gene TRBJ1-2, with TRBD1 as a possible D gene (5 bases). The V end was cut by 4 bases, the J end by 4 bases, with 10 bases between. The CDR3 runs 13 residues. Germline V gene sequence: CDR1 SGHDN, CDR2 FVKESK. The CDR3 loop is CASSRDSSYGYTF. The CDR3, as DNA: TGTGCCAGCAGCCGGGACTCATCCTATGGCTACACCTTC. Using reference TRBV14 and TRBJ1-2 for the parts outside the CDR3, the full variable domain is EAGVTQFPSHSVIEKGQTVTLRCDPISGHDNLYWYRRVMGKEIKFLLHFVKESKQDESGMPNNRFLAERTGGTYSTLKVQPAELEDSGVYFCASSRDSSYGYTFGSGTRLTVV.

V usage is TRBV7-9 and J usage is TRBJ1-4; D not certain. The V end was cut by 5 bases, the J end by 6 bases, with 16 bases between. The CDR3 extends over 15 amino acids. Germline V gene data show CDR1 as SEHNR and CDR2 as FQNEAQ (reference sequence). The CDR3 DNA reads TGTGCCAGCAGCCAATTAATAGACGGAGATGAAAAACTGTTTTTT. Translated: CASSQLIDGDEKLFF.

The V gene is TRBV4-1, the J gene TRBJ1-1; the D gene is possibly TRBD1 (6 bases). Per the germline V gene, CDR1 is MGHRA and CDR2 is YSYEKL. The CDR3 extends over 16 amino acids. V was cut by 1 base and J by 4 bases, with 16 bases left in between. Written as DNA, the CDR3 is TGCGCCAGCAGCCAAGGAAGGGGGAGGGGCTCCACTGAAGCTTTCTTT. Translation: CASSQGRGRGSTEAFF.

The chain has TRBV19 and TRBJ2-7; D is unresolved. This CDR3 has 14 residues. The germline CDR1 and CDR2 sequences are LNHDA and SQIVND (reference sequence). V shed 1 base and J shed 2 bases, with 9 bases lying between them. The CDR3 region is CASSIGAGTYEQYF. The CDR3 coding sequence is TGTGCCAGTAGTATAGGCGCCGGTACCTACGAGCAGTACTTC.

The genes are TRBV28 and TRBJ2-1, with D maybe TRBD1 (5 bases). Trimming left V 4 bases short and J 8 bases short, with 9 bases between. The CDR3 totals 12 residues. Germline values: CDR1 MDHEN, CDR2 SYDVKM. The DNA for the CDR3 is TGTGCCAGCAGTTCAGGGTTCGATGAGCAGTTCTTC. This translates into CASSSGFDEQFF.

The chain carries TRBV6-6 and TRBJ2-2, with no clear D. V dropped 8 bases and J dropped 6 bases, with 7 bases sitting between them. This CDR3 region has 11 residues. Germline V lookup: CDR1 MNHNY, CDR2 SVGAGI (reference sequence). The CDR3 is CASYGAGELFF. In DNA form, the CDR3 reads TGTGCCAGCTATGGAGCCGGGGAGCTGTTTTTT.

The chain links TRBV4-3 to TRBJ1-2; 7 nucleotides align to TRBD1. Losses at the gene ends were 1 base for V and 7 bases for J; bases not matched to a gene: 12. Germline CDR1 reads LGHNA; CDR2 reads YSLEER. CDR3 length: 16 amino acids. CDR3 DNA sequence: TGCGCCAGCAGCCAAGGTTTCTTGGACAGGCGGGGTGGCTACACCTTC. Translation gives CASSQGFLDRRGGYTF.

The gene calls are TRBV5-1 and TRBJ1-6; D is possibly TRBD1 (5 bases). CDR3 length: 14 amino acids. Per germline, CDR1 SGHRS and CDR2 YFSETQ. With 4 bases removed from V and 9 bases from J, the gap between germline ends came to 14 bases. The CDR3: CASSRLAGGSPLHF. CDR3 nucleotide sequence: TGCGCCAGCAGCCGACTTGCGGGGGGTTCACCCCTCCACTTT. The full variable domain, in which reference TRBV5-1 and TRBJ1-6 provide the parts outside the CDR3, is KAGVTQTPRYLIKTRGQQVTLSCSPISGHRSVSWYQQTPGQGLQFLFEYFSETQRNKGNFPGRFSGRQFSNSRSEMNVSTLELGDSALYLCASSRLAGGSPLHFGNGTRLTVT.

This chain uses TRBV7-3 with TRBJ2-3, with 10 nucleotides matching TRBD2. Trimming cost V 2 bases and J 2 bases; bases outside gene matches: 7. CDR3 length: 17 residues. The germline CDR1 and CDR2 sequences are SGHTA and FQGTGA. The CDR3 DNA follows: TGTGCCAGCAGCTTAGGTGATAGCGGGAGGTTCACAGATACGCAGTATTTT. Its translation: CASSLGDSGRFTDTQYF.

This chain uses TRBV4-3 with TRBJ1-4; 10 nucleotides line up with TRBD1. CDR3 length: 16 residues. With 0 bases clipped from V and 7 bases from J, the junction kept 5 bases outside the gene matches. Germline V gene sequence: CDR1 LGHNA, CDR2 YSLEER. CDR3 sequence reads: CASSQESGTGVEKLFF. CDR3 coding DNA: TGCGCCAGCAGCCAAGAATCCGGGACAGGGGTTGAAAAACTGTTTTTT.

J is TRBJ2-5 and V is TRBV18; TRBD1 matches at 7 bases. V was pared by 8 bases and J by 5 bases, with 5 bases of the junction left unmatched. Germline values: CDR1 KGHSH, CDR2 LQKENI. The length of the CDR3 is 12 residues. This chain's CDR3 is CASKTGEETQYF. The CDR3 DNA is TGTGCCAGCAAAACAGGGGAGGAGACCCAGTACTTC.

V usage is TRBV3-1 (or the pseudogene TRBV3-2) and J usage is TRBJ2-3; 9 bases fit TRBD2. The germline V gene encodes CDR1 LGHDT and CDR2 YNNKEL (reference sequence). V shed 4 bases and J 4 bases; nucleotides not matched to a gene: 9. The CDR3 is 16 residues long. The CDR3 loop is CASSRRVAGVPDTQYF. CDR3 in DNA: TGTGCCAGCAGCCGCCGTGTAGCGGGAGTGCCAGATACGCAGTATTTT.

The V gene is TRBV11-2, the J gene TRBJ1-2; 7 bases are shared with TRBD1. The V and J ends lost 2 bases and 0 bases, in that order; junction bases with no gene match: 15. Germline-derived CDR1 and CDR2 are SGHAT and FQNNGV. CDR3 size: 19 residues. This chain's CDR3 is CASSLSSPRTGQANYGYTF. The CDR3 DNA reads as TGTGCCAGCAGCTTATCGAGCCCTCGGACAGGCCAAGCTAACTATGGCTACACCTTC.